A single sample is the source of the 29 T cell receptor beta chains below, sequenced in a study of technical replicates of blood from a few donors. The protocol was immunoSEQ multiplex PCR, while the TCRdb copy is restricted to in-frame clones and leaves out a portion. The table lists 60,000 to 85,000 clones, around 97% of them singletons, with approximately 0.2% in the top ten. The sample comprised T cells isolated from PBMCs. Every receptor here comes from a human donor in good health.

The chain recombines TRBV6-5 with TRBJ1-2; D perhaps matches TRBD1 (5 bases). With 0 bases removed from V and 0 bases from J, the gap between germline ends came to 8 bases. Germline V gene lookup returns CDR1 MNHEY and CDR2 SVGAGI. The CDR3 spans 15 residues. DNA of the CDR3: TGTGCCAGCAGTTACTCGACAGCTACTAACTATGGCTACACCTTC. Translating gives CASSYSTATNYGYTF.

The chain couples TRBV4-1 to TRBJ1-6, with 7 nucleotides matching TRBD1. V lost 2 bases, J lost 7 bases, and 5 bases stayed unmatched. This CDR3 comprises 15 residues. The germline gives CDR1 MGHRA, CDR2 YSYEKL. For the CDR3, the DNA is TGCGCCAGCAGCCAACCGACAGGGCGCAATTCACCCCTCCACTTT. It is translated as CASSQPTGRNSPLHF.

This rearrangement joins TRBV7-6 to TRBJ1-3, with a tentative D call TRBD1 (6 bases). CDR3 length: 16 residues. V was cut by 4 bases and J by 2 bases, with 15 bases left in between. Germline V gene sequence: CDR1 SGHVS, CDR2 FNYEAQ. The CDR3 region is CASSSQGRQAGNTIYF. In nucleotides, the CDR3 is TGTGCCAGCAGCTCACAGGGTAGACAAGCTGGAAACACCATATATTTT.

The chain is built from TRBV15 and TRBJ1-1; the D gene is possibly TRBD1 (6 bases). The germline V gene encodes CDR1 LNHNV and CDR2 YYDKDF (reference sequence). The CDR3 spans 16 residues. The V end was cut by 0 bases, the J end by 0 bases, with 11 bases between. This chain's CDR3 is CATSRDRDIMNTEAFF. The CDR3 DNA reads as TGTGCCACCAGCAGAGATAGGGACATTATGAACACTGAAGCTTTCTTT.

This chain joins TRBV6-1 and TRBJ1-5; the D is unclear. Deletions cut 3 bases from V and 5 bases from J, with 5 bases between. CDR3 size: 12 residues. CDR1 is MNHNS and CDR2 is SASEGT in the germline V gene. The CDR3 nucleotides read TGTGCCAGCAGTGAGCGGTATCAGCCCCAGCATTTT. This sequence encodes CASSERYQPQHF.

The genes are TRBV5-4 and TRBJ1-2; D may be TRBD1 (5 bases). CDR3 length: 13 amino acids. Germline V gives CDR1 SGHNT, CDR2 YYREEE (reference sequence). Trimming shortened V by 4 bases and J by 6 bases, and 13 bases separated the two germline ends. The CDR3 reads CASSPTTVNGYTF. CDR3 DNA sequence: TGTGCCAGCAGCCCTACGACAGTAAATGGCTACACCTTC.

The chain joins TRBV15 to TRBJ1-5; D is unresolved. Per the germline V gene, CDR1 is LNHNV and CDR2 is YYDKDF (reference sequence). The V end lost 5 bases, the J end lost 3 bases, and 8 bases lay between the germline ends. CDR3 size: 13 residues. The CDR3 DNA follows: TGTGCCACCAGCTTCAGTCCCAATCAGCCCCAGCATTTT. Protein sequence: CATSFSPNQPQHF. The full variable domain, with the rest looked up from reference TRBV15 and TRBJ1-5, is DAMVIQNPRYQVTQFGKPVTLSCSQTLNHNVMYWYQQKSSQAPKLLFHYYDKDFNNEADTPDNFQSRRPNTSFCFLDIRSPGLGDTAMYLCATSFSPNQPQHFGDGTRLSIL.

V is TRBV19 and J is TRBJ1-1; TRBD1 is a possible D gene (5 bases). The CDR3 is 15 residues long. From germline, CDR1 is LNHDA and CDR2 SQIVND (reference sequence). Trimming stripped 3 bases from V and 4 bases from J, with 15 bases between. CDR3 nucleotides: TGTGCCAGTAGTATTACCAGGTCGGGGGTCACTGAAGCTTTCTTT. This codes for CASSITRSGVTEAFF.

This sequence joins TRBV6-6 and TRBJ2-1; D unresolved. The CDR3 sequence is 15 residues long. Germline V CDR1 and CDR2: MNHNY, SVGAGI (reference sequence). V was trimmed by 5 bases and J by 2 bases, leaving 13 bases between them. CDR3 region: CASSLGLKPYNEQFF. Here the CDR3 DNA reads TGTGCCAGCAGTCTAGGCCTAAAGCCCTACAATGAGCAGTTCTTC.

The V and J genes are TRBV28 and TRBJ1-2; 7 nucleotides align to TRBD1. Germline V gives CDR1 MDHEN, CDR2 SYDVKM. The ends lost 4 bases at V and 2 bases at J; junction bases unmatched: 7. This CDR3 has 15 residues. The CDR3: CASSSPTGDNYGYTF. Written as DNA, the CDR3 is TGTGCCAGCAGTTCCCCCACAGGGGACAACTATGGCTACACCTTC.

The chain recombines TRBV5-1 with TRBJ2-7, with TRBD1 matching 10 bases. Per the germline V gene, CDR1 is SGHRS and CDR2 is YFSETQ. The CDR3 runs 15 residues. The J segment lost 3 bases and the V segment lost 4 bases, leaving 7 bases of the junction unmatched. The CDR3 region has the DNA TGCGCCAGCAGCACGACCCGGGACAGGGGCTACGAGCAGTACTTC. Its translation: CASSTTRDRGYEQYF.

This clone was seen only once. This chain links TRBV11-2 with TRBJ1-1; maybe TRBD1 (6 bases). Germline V lookup: CDR1 SGHAT, CDR2 FQNNGV. V was shortened by 4 bases and J by 1 base, with 13 bases between the two germline ends. The CDR3 totals 15 residues. This CDR3 is CASSSPLTGNTEAFF. CDR3 bases: TGTGCCAGCAGCTCGCCCCTGACAGGGAACACTGAAGCTTTCTTT.

This clone was picked up one time. The chain has TRBV6-1 and TRBJ1-1, with D possibly matching TRBD1 (5 bases). Deletions cut 3 bases from V and 5 bases from J, with 13 bases between. CDR1 and CDR2 (germline): MNHNS, SASEGT. The CDR3 length is 14 residues. The DNA for the CDR3 is TGTGCCAGCAGTGAGCCCAGGGTGAGGACTGAAGCTTTCTTT. Translated, it gives CASSEPRVRTEAFF.

The V call is TRBV29-1, the J call TRBJ1-4; unclear D gene. CDR1 and CDR2 (germline): SQVTM, ANQGSEA. The CDR3 length is 12 residues. Trimming took 4 bases from V and 5 from J, leaving 8 bases between them. CDR3 loop: CSVGVENEKLFF. The CDR3 nucleotides read TGCAGCGTTGGTGTAGAGAATGAAAAACTGTTTTTT.

The genes are TRBV6-5 and TRBJ2-1, with TRBD2 matching over 10 bases. CDR3 length equals 15 residues. J lost 7 bases, V lost 6 bases, and 9 bases had no gene match. CDR1 MNHEY and CDR2 SVGAGI come from the germline V gene. The CDR3 DNA sequence: TGTGCCAGCAGACTAGCGGGATTAAGTGGAAATGAGCAGTTCTTC. Encoded protein: CASRLAGLSGNEQFF.

The chain uses TRBV11-1 and TRBJ2-3, with 7 bases matching TRBD2. This CDR3 contains 15 residues. J lost 5 bases, V lost 1 base, and 6 bases had no gene match. Germline CDR1 SGHAT, CDR2 FQDESV (reference sequence). The CDR3 is CASSLGGGGRDTQYF. In nucleotides, the CDR3 is TGTGCCAGCAGCTTAGGGGGGGGAGGCCGAGATACGCAGTATTTT.

The V call is TRBV27, the J call TRBJ1-1; TRBD1 matches at 10 bases. Germline V gives CDR1 MNHEY, CDR2 SMNVEV (reference sequence). There are 16 residues in the CDR3. V was clipped by 5 bases and J by 4 bases; unmatched bases: 10. The CDR3 region has the DNA TGTGCCAGCAGTCCCCAGACAGGGGGCAGGGGCACTGAAGCTTTCTTT. As protein: CASSPQTGGRGTEAFF.

This clone was seen just once. This chain uses TRBV29-1 with TRBJ2-7, with 8 positions matching TRBD1. Germline lookup yields CDR1 SQVTM and CDR2 ANQGSEA. The CDR3 loop spans 14 amino acids. V trimming: 6 bases; J trimming: 6 bases; junction bases outside the gene matches: 13. The CDR3 here is CSVPAGTGPLEQYF. Written as DNA, the CDR3 is TGCAGCGTCCCCGCCGGGACAGGTCCTCTCGAGCAGTACTTC.

The chain joins TRBV2 to TRBJ2-1; TRBD1 agrees at 8 bases. The CDR3 covers 14 residues. Germline lookup yields CDR1 SNHLY and CDR2 FYNNEI. V dropped 1 base and J dropped 8; count of bases not matched to a gene: 4. CDR3 coding DNA: TGTGCCAGCAGTGAAGGGACAGGGATCGATGAGCAGTTCTTC. Encoded protein: CASSEGTGIDEQFF.

This chain links TRBV6-1 with TRBJ2-1; 8 bases fit TRBD2. Trimming cost V 2 bases and J 6 bases; bases outside gene matches: 9. CDR1 and CDR2 (germline): MNHNS, SASEGT. The length of the CDR3 is 16 residues. For the CDR3, the DNA is TGTGCCAGCAGTGAACCGGCTAGCGGGTATCTCAATGAGCAGTTCTTC. Its translation: CASSEPASGYLNEQFF.

The chain recombines TRBV5-4 with TRBJ2-7; D ambiguous. Germline values: CDR1 SGHNT, CDR2 YYREEE (reference sequence). The CDR3 contains 14 residues. The V and J ends lost 2 bases and 0 bases respectively, with 9 bases between them. CDR3 amino acids: CASSFFGSSYEQYF. The CDR3 DNA is TGTGCCAGCAGCTTTTTTGGTAGCTCCTACGAGCAGTACTTC. Complete variable domain (other parts from reference TRBV5-4 and TRBJ2-7): ETGVTQSPTHLIKTRGQQVTLRCSSQSGHNTVSWYQQALGQGPQFIFQYYREEENGRGNFPPRFSGLQFPNYSSELNVNALELDDSALYLCASSFFGSSYEQYFGPGTRLTVT.

V usage is TRBV7-9 and J usage is TRBJ2-7; 9 bases fit TRBD2. CDR1 and CDR2 (germline): SEHNR, FQNEAQ (reference sequence). The CDR3 sequence is 14 residues long. J lost 3 bases, V lost 5 bases, and 5 bases had no gene match. The CDR3 nucleotides are TGTGCCAGCAGCGCTAGCGGGGCTATCTACGAGCAGTACTTC. It specifies CASSASGAIYEQYF.

The rearrangement links TRBV9 to TRBJ1-6, with 7 positions matching TRBD1. The CDR3 sequence is 17 residues long. J was trimmed by 4 bases and V by 4 bases; bases with no gene match: 11. Germline lookup yields CDR1 SGDLS and CDR2 YYNGEE. CDR3 region: CASSLQGELGYNSPLHF. The CDR3 DNA sequence: TGTGCCAGCAGCCTTCAGGGGGAATTGGGGTATAATTCACCCCTCCACTTT.

This chain joins TRBV6-6 and TRBJ1-5; a weak D match, TRBD1 (6 bases). Per the germline V gene, CDR1 is MNHNY and CDR2 is SVGAGI (reference sequence). Trimming left V 3 bases short and J 0 bases short, with 12 bases between. This CDR3 region has 16 residues. CDR3 residues: CASSYSGDLSNQPQHF. In DNA, the CDR3 is TGTGCCAGCAGTTATTCAGGGGACCTTAGCAATCAGCCCCAGCATTTT.

The V gene is TRBV29-1, the J gene TRBJ2-1; 7 nucleotides match TRBD2. The CDR3 contains 12 residues. Germline V gene data show CDR1 as SQVTM and CDR2 as ANQGSEA. V lost 4 bases, J lost 8 bases, and 5 bases stayed unmatched. In DNA, the CDR3 is TGCAGCGTTGTTCGTGGGAGGGATGAGCAGTTCTTC. Translated, it gives CSVVRGRDEQFF.

Written as DNA, the CDR3 is TGTGCCAGCAGCCCCCCCTCGGCCGGGGAGCTGTTTTTT. This encodes CASSPPSAGELFF. The V call is TRBV9, the J call TRBJ2-2; D unresolved. Germline V gene lookup returns CDR1 SGDLS and CDR2 YYNGEE. The CDR3 consists of 13 residues. V lost 4 bases and J 6 bases, leaving 10 bases between the germline ends.

This chain connects TRBV29-1 to TRBJ2-1; 10 bases line up with TRBD2. The V and J ends lost 5 bases and 3 bases, in that order; junction bases with no gene match: 4. Germline V CDR1 and CDR2: SQVTM, ANQGSEA. The CDR3 runs to 14 residues. CDR3 coding DNA: TGCAGCGTTAAACTAGCGGGGCACTACAATGAGCAGTTCTTC. Translation gives CSVKLAGHYNEQFF.

The chain recombines TRBV19 with TRBJ1-5, with 7 nucleotides matching TRBD1. V lost 2 bases to trimming and J lost 4 bases; unmatched junction nucleotides: 8. This CDR3 has 16 residues. Looked up from germline, CDR1 is LNHDA and CDR2 is SQIVND (reference sequence). For the CDR3, the DNA is TGTGCCAGTAGTATACGACAGGGTTGGAGGAATCAGCCCCAGCATTTT. This translates into CASSIRQGWRNQPQHF.

The rearrangement joins TRBV6-5 to TRBJ2-1; TRBD2 aligns across 9 bases. The CDR3 spans 14 residues. Germline V gives CDR1 MNHEY, CDR2 SVGAGI. V shed 6 bases and J 4 bases; nucleotides not matched to a gene: 4. The CDR3 DNA is TGTGCCAGCAGGAGGACTAGCGCGTACAATGAGCAGTTCTTC. Its translation is CASRRTSAYNEQFF.